Sequencing of this T cell receptor (beta chain) was carried out in a study of Graves' ophthalmopathy and Graves' hyperthyroidism. Study overall: Ahead of any treatment, peripheral blood was obtained at the initial diagnosis. Notes on the study in general: Blood contained most expanded thyroid clonotypes exceeding 0.001 frequency.

This clonotype was seen many times. The antigen is not known. RNA transcripts yielded amplified TCR beta CDR3 regions. HTBI-primed first-round RT-PCR preceded second-round multiplex PCR. TCRdb called the multiplex PCR reads again in MiXCR, with one record for every CDR3 protein. Counted here are roughly 500,000 distinct CDR3 sequences, over 13% occurring once; the ten biggest clones make up roughly 9.8%. Moderate-to-severe activity, CAS ≥3, NOSPECS ≥4 and duration under 3 months were recorded for donors with ophthalmopathy. Diagnoses were established from clinical symptoms, serum thyroxine, TRAb, thyroid ultrasound and orbital computed tomography. The germline V gene encodes CDR1 KGHDR and CDR2 SFDVKD. V was pared by 4 bases and J by 1 base, with 16 bases between. The CDR3 is made up of 17 amino acids.

The genes are TRBV24-1 and TRBJ1-5; a possible D gene is TRBD1 (5 bases). This TCR came from a woman aged 30 to 39 with Graves' ophthalmopathy. What was sequenced was blood. The CDR3 sequence is CATSDPPRGRSNQPQHF. The CDR3 DNA reads as TGTGCCACCAGTGACCCCCCCCGGGGACGGAGCAATCAGCCCCAGCATTTT.